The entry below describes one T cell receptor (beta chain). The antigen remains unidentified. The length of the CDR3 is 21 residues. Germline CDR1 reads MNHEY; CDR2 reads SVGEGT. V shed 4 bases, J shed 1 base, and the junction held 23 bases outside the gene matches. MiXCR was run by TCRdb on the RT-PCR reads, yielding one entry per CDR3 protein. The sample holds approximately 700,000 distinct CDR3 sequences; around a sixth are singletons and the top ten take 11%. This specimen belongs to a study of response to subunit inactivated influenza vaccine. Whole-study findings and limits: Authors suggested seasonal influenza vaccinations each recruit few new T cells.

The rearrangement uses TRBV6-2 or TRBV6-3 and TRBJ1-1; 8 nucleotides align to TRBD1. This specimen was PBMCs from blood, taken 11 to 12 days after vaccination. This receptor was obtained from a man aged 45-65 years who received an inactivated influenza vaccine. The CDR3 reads CASSSLWTMTGAKPRNTEAFF. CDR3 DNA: TGTGCCAGCAGTTCCTTATGGACGATGACAGGGGCCAAGCCCCGGAACACTGAAGCTTTCTTT.